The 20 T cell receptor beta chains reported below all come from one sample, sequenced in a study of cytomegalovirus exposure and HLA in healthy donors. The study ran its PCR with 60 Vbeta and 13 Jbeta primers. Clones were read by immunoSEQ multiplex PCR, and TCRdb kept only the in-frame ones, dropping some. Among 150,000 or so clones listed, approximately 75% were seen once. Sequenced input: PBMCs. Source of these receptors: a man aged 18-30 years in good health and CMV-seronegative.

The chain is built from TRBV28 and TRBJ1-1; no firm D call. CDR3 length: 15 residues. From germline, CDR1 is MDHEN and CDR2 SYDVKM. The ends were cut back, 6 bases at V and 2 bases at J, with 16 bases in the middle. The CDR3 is CASSSPEEDNTEAFF. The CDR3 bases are TGTGCCAGCAGCTCCCCCGAGGAGGACAACACTGAAGCTTTCTTT.

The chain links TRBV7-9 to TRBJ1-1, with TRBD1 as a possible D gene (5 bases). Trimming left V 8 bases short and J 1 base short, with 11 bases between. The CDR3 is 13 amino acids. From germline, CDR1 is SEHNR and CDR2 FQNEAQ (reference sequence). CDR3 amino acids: CASREQENTEAFF. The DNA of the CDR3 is TGTGCCAGCCGCGAACAGGAGAACACTGAAGCTTTCTTT. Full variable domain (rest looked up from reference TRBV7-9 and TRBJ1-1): DTGVSQNPRHKITKRGQNVTFRCDPISEHNRLYWYRQTLGQGPEFLTYFQNEAQLEKSRLLSDRFSAERPKGSFSTLEIQRTEQGDSAMYLCASREQENTEAFFGQGTRLTVV.

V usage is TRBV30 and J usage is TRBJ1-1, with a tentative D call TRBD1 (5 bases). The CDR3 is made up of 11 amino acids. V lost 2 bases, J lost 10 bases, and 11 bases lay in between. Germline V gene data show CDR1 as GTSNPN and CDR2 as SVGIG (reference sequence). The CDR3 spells CAWSWGGVAFF. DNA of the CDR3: TGTGCCTGGAGTTGGGGAGGGGTAGCTTTCTTT.

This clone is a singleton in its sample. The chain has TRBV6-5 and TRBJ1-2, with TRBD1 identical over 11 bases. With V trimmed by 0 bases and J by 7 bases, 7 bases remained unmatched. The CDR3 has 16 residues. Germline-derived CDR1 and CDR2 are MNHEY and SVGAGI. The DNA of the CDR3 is TGTGCCAGCAGTTACTCGGGGACAGGGGGAAGTCGTGGCTACACCTTC. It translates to CASSYSGTGGSRGYTF.

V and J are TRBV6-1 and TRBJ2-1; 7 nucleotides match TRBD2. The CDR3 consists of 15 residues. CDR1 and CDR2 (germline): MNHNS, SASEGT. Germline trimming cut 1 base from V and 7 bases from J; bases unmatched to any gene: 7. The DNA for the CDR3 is TGTGCCAGCAGTGAAGGGCTAGCGGCGGGGAATGAGCAGTTCTTC. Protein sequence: CASSEGLAAGNEQFF.

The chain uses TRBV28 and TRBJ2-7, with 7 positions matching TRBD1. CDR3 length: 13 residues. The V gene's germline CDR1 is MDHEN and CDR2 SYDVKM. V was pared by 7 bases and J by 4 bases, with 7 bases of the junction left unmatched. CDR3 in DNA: TGTGCCAGCACCCAGGGGACAGTTTACGAGCAGTACGTC. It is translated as CASTQGTVYEQYV.

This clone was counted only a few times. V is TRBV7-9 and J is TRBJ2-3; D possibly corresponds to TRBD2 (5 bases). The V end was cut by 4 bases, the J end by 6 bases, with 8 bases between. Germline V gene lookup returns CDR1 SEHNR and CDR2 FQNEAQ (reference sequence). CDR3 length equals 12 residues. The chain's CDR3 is CASSSGGDTQYF. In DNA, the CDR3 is TGTGCCAGCAGCTCTGGCGGGGATACGCAGTATTTT.

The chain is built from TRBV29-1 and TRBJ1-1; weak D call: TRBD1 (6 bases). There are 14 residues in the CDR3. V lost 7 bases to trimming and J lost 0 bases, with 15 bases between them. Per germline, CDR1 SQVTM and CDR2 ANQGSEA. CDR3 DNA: TGCAGCGCGTGGACAGAATCGATGAACACTGAAGCTTTCTTT. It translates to CSAWTESMNTEAFF.

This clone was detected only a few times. CDR3 sequence (DNA): TGTGCCAGCAGCTTAGTAGCCGGGGAAACAGATACGCAGTATTTT. Translated: CASSLVAGETDTQYF. The chain uses TRBV7-2 and TRBJ2-3, with D possibly matching TRBD2 (5 bases). In germline, CDR1 is SGHTA, CDR2 FQGNSA. The CDR3 extends over 15 amino acids. V lost 1 base and J 3 bases, leaving 11 bases between the germline ends.

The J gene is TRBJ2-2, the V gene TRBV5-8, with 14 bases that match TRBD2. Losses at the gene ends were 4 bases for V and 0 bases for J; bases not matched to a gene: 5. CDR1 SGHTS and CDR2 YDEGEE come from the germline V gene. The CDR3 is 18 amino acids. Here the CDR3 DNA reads TGTGCCAGCAGCCCGGGACTAGCGGGGGCCCCGAACACCGGGGAGCTGTTTTTT. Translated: CASSPGLAGAPNTGELFF.

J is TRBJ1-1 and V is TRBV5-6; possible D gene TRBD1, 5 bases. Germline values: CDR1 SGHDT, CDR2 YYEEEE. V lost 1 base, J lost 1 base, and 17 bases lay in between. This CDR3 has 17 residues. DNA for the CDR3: TGTGCCAGCAGCTTGTCCCTTTACTGGGGCAAGAACACTGAAGCTTTCTTT. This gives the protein CASSLSLYWGKNTEAFF.

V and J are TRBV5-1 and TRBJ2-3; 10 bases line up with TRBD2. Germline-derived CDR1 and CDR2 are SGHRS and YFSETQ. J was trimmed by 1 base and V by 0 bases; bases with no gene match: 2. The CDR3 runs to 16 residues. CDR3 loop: CASSLATSGGTDTQYF. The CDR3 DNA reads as TGCGCCAGCAGCTTGGCAACTAGCGGGGGCACAGATACGCAGTATTTT. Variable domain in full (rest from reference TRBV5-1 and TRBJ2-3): KAGVTQTPRYLIKTRGQQVTLSCSPISGHRSVSWYQQTPGQGLQFLFEYFSETQRNKGNFPGRFSGRQFSNSRSEMNVSTLELGDSALYLCASSLATSGGTDTQYFGPGTRLTVL.

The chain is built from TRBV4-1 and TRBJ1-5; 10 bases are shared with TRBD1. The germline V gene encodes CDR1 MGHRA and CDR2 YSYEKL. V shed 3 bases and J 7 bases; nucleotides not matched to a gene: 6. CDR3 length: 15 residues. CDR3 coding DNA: TGCGCCAGCAGCCAGGAGGACAGGGGGAGACAGCCCCAGCATTTT. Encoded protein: CASSQEDRGRQPQHF.

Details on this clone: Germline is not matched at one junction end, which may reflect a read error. The chain's CDR3 is CASSFLGGANGLTF. In nucleotides, the CDR3 is TGTGCCAGCAGCTTTCTAGGTGGGGCCAACGGCCTGACTTTC. The chain joins TRBV5-4 to TRBJ2-6; possibly TRBD1 for D (5 bases). CDR3 length equals 14 residues. CDR1 SGHNT and CDR2 YYREEE come from the germline V gene (reference sequence).

As DNA, the CDR3 is TGCAGCGCGCAGGGGGTCGATGGCTACACCTTC. Translating it yields CSAQGVDGYTF. The V and J genes are TRBV29-1 and TRBJ1-2, with TRBD1 identical over 7 bases. Germline CDR1 is SQVTM and CDR2 is ANQGSEA. CDR3 length equals 11 residues. After removal of 7 bases from V and 6 bases from J, the junction contained 5 bases not matched to a gene.

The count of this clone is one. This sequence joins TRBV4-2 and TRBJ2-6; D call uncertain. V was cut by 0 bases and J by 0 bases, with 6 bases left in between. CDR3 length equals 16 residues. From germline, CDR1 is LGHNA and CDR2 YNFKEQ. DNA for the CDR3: TGTGCCAGCAGCCAAGATATAGCCTCTGGGGCCAACGTCCTGACTTTC. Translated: CASSQDIASGANVLTF.

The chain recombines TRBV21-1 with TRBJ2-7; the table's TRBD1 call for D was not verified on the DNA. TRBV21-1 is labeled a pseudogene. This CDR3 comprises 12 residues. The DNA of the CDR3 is TGTGCCACCCGACAGCAGTCCTACGAGCAGTACGTC. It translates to CATRQQSYEQYV.

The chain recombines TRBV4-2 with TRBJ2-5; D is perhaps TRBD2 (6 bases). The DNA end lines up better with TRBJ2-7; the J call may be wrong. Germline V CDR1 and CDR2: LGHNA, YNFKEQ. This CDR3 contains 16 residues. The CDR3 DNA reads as TGTGCCAGCAGCCAAGGCGGGTGGGGGGTGTCCTACGAGCAGTACTTC. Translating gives CASSQGGWGVSYEQYF.

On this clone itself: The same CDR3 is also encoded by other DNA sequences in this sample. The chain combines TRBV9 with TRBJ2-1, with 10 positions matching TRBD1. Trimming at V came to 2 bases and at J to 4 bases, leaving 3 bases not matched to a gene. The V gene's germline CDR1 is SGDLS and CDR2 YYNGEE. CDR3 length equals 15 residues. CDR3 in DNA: TGTGCCAGCAGCGTGGGACAGGGGCCGTACAATGAGCAGTTCTTC. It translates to CASSVGQGPYNEQFF.

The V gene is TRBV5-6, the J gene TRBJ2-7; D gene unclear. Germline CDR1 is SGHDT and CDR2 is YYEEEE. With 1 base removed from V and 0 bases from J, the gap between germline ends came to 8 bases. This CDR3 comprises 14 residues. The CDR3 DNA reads TGTGCCAGCAGCTTGCCCCACAGCTCCTACGAGCAGTACGTC. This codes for CASSLPHSSYEQYV.